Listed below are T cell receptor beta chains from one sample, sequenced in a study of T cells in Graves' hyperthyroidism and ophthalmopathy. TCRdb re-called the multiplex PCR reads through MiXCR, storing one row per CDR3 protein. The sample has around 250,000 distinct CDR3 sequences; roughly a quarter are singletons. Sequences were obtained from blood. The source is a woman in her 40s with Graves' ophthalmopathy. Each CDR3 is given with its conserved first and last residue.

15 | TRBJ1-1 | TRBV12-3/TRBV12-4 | CASSFGGRANTEAFF
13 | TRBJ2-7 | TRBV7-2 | CASSRDIHYEQYF
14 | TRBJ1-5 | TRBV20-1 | CSAREDGGNQPQHF
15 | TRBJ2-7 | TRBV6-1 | CASSESIAGAYEQYF
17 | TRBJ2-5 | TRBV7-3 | CASSSDPPGGVKETQYF
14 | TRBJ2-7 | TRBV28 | CASSKGTGIYEQYF
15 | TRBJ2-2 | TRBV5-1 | CASTRDRAHTGELFF
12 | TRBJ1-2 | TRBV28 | CASSLWGYGYTF
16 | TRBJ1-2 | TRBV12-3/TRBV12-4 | CASRPNPAEGYYGYTF
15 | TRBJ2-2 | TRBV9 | CASSVGGSVTGELFF
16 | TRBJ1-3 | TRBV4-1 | CASSQETGRAGNTIYF
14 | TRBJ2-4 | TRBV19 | CASKPDRGRNIQYF
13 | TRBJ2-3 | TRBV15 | CATSPHRSDTQYF
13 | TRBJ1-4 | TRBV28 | CASSEQLNEKLFF
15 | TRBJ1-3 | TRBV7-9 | CASSLAQGTGNTIYF
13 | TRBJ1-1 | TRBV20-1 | CSARVPGWAEAFF
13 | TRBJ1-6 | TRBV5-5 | CASTAEYNSPLHF
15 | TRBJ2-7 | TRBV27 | CASSLRGGDTYEQYF
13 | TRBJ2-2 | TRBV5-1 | CASGTLNTGELFF
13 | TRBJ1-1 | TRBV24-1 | CATRGQLNTEAFF
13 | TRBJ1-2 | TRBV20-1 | CSARDTGTYGYTF
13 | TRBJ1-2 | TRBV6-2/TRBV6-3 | CASSDGRAYGYTF
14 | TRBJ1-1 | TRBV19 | CASTLDRTNTEAFF
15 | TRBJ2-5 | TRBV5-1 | CASSFTGRHQETQYF
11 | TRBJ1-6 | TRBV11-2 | CASSGSGPLHF
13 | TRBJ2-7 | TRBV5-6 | CASSLAVVYEQYF
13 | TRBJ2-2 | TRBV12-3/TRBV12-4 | CASSLIIGRELFF
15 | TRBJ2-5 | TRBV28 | CASNPDSLVGETQYF
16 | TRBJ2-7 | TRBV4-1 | CASSLTEVAASYEQYF
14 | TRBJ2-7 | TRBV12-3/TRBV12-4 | CASSFFGTAYEQYF
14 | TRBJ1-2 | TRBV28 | CASSLVGLSYGYTF
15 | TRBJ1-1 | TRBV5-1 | CASSPMDRSHTEAFF
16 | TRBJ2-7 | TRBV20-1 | CSARDRRTSGRYEQYF
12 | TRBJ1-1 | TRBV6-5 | CASSYLWPEAFF
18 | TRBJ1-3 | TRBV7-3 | CASSLTSGDSHSGNTIYF
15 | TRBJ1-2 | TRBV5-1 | CASSTTARAAASYTF
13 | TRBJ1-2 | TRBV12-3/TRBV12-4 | CASSLQNNYGYTF
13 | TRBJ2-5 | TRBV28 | CASSCESPETQYF
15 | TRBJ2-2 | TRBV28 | CASTRGDQDTGELFF
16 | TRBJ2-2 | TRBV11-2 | CASSPRTASNTGELFF
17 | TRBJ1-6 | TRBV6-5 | CASSYHGQGNINSPLHF